These 17 T cell receptor beta chains were all obtained from the same sample, sequenced in a study of blood T cell repertoires in COVID-19. The data were produced by immunoSEQ multiplex PCR, yet TCRdb's version contains in-frame clones alone and is incomplete. The sample includes 310,000 or so clones, 86% seen only once; the top ten take roughly 2.1%. The specimen sequenced was peripheral blood. These receptors were taken from a woman in her twenties or thirties who had recovered from COVID-19.

This sequence joins TRBV7-2 and TRBJ1-5; TRBD1 might be the D (6 bases). The CDR3 length is 14 residues. V was cut by 6 bases and J by 4 bases, with 13 bases left in between. Germline CDR1 SGHTA, CDR2 FQGNSA. DNA of the CDR3: TGTGCCAGCAGTACCTCAGGGGAGAATCAGCCCCAGCATTTT. Translated: CASSTSGENQPQHF. Variable domain in full (rest from reference TRBV7-2 and TRBJ1-5): GAGVSQSPSNKVTEKGKDVELRCDPISGHTALYWYRQSLGQGLEFLIYFQGNSAPDKSGLPSDRFSAERTGGSVSTLTIQRTQQEDSAVYLCASSTSGENQPQHFGDGTRLSIL.

V gene TRBV28 combines with J gene TRBJ1-1; D may be TRBD1 (6 bases). Between the trimmed V and J ends, which lost 5 bases and 9 bases, there was a span of 13 bases. This CDR3 comprises 12 residues. From germline, CDR1 is MDHEN and CDR2 SYDVKM. Here the CDR3 reads CASSTGTLQAFF. CDR3 coding DNA: TGTGCCAGCAGTACAGGGACGCTGCAAGCTTTCTTT.

The V and J genes are TRBV19 and TRBJ2-7, with TRBD2 as a possible D gene (6 bases). Germline V lookup: CDR1 LNHDA, CDR2 SQIVND (reference sequence). There are 13 residues in the CDR3. The V end lost 5 bases, the J end lost 2 bases, and 10 bases lay between the germline ends. Written as DNA, the CDR3 is TGTGCCAGTAGTCCCGGGACTCCCTACGAGCAGTACTTC. Translated, it gives CASSPGTPYEQYF. The variable domain in full, with the rest retrieved from reference TRBV19 and TRBJ2-7, is DGGITQSPKYLFRKEGQNVTLSCEQNLNHDAMYWYRQDPGQGLRLIYYSQIVNDFQKGDIAEGYSVSREKKESFPLTVTSAQKNPTAFYLCASSPGTPYEQYFGPGTRLTVT.

This clone turned up a few times. The chain links TRBV5-1 to TRBJ2-5; perhaps TRBD2 as D (6 bases). CDR1 and CDR2 from the germline V gene are SGHRS and YFSETQ. V gave up 2 bases and J gave up 5 bases, with 13 bases separating them. The length of the CDR3 is 14 residues. CDR3 amino acids: CASSFNGGEETQYF. The CDR3 DNA sequence: TGCGCCAGCAGCTTCAACGGGGGTGAGGAGACCCAGTACTTC.

The V call is TRBV30, the J call TRBJ2-7; 12 bases align to TRBD2. J gave up 3 bases and V 4 bases, and 10 bases lay outside the gene matches. The V gene's germline CDR1 is GTSNPN and CDR2 SVGIG (reference sequence). The CDR3 is made up of 16 amino acids. The chain's CDR3 is CAWTTILAGGGYEQYF. For the CDR3, the DNA is TGTGCCTGGACCACGATACTAGCGGGGGGCGGCTACGAGCAGTACTTC.

The V gene is TRBV5-1, the J gene TRBJ2-1; a weak D match, TRBD2 (6 bases). Germline V gene sequence: CDR1 SGHRS, CDR2 YFSETQ. The CDR3 consists of 13 residues. Trimming removed 4 bases at V and 8 bases at J, with 13 bases between. CDR3: CASSVTGDHEQFF. CDR3 nucleotide sequence: TGCGCCAGCAGCGTCACGGGAGACCATGAGCAGTTCTTC.

The rearrangement links TRBV25-1 to TRBJ2-5, with D possibly being TRBD1 (6 bases). The V end was cut by 5 bases, the J end by 2 bases, with 12 bases between. CDR1 and CDR2 (germline): MGHDK, SYGVNS. This CDR3 spans 14 amino acids. CDR3 sequence reads: CASSNYREQETQYF. In nucleotides, the CDR3 is TGTGCCAGCAGTAACTACAGGGAACAAGAGACCCAGTACTTC.

J is TRBJ2-2 and V is TRBV24-1, with 7 nucleotides matching TRBD1. Trimming cost V 5 bases and J 1 base; bases outside gene matches: 3. From germline, CDR1 is KGHDR and CDR2 SFDVKD. The CDR3 totals 15 residues. Here the CDR3 DNA reads TGTGCCACCAGTGCCCGGGACAGGAACACCGGGGAGCTGTTTTTT. It specifies CATSARDRNTGELFF.

V usage is TRBV27 and J usage is TRBJ2-7; TRBD2 matches at 7 bases. Trimming took 5 bases from V and 0 from J; bases not matched to a gene: 7. Germline V gives CDR1 MNHEY, CDR2 SMNVEV (reference sequence). The CDR3 is made up of 15 amino acids. Here the CDR3 reads CASSPGGSGSYEQYF. The DNA for the CDR3 is TGTGCCAGCAGTCCCGGCGGGAGCGGCTCCTACGAGCAGTACTTC.

The V call is TRBV7-9, the J call TRBJ2-5; tentatively, D is TRBD2 (5 bases). Germline V gives CDR1 SEHNR, CDR2 FQNEAQ (reference sequence). This CDR3 spans 13 amino acids. V lost 6 bases and J lost 5, with 13 bases in between. CDR3 in DNA: TGTGCCAGCAGAACCGCGGGCGGGGAGACCCAGTACTTC. Translating it yields CASRTAGGETQYF.

The rearrangement uses TRBV10-3 and TRBJ2-1; 7 positions match TRBD1. J lost 6 bases, V lost 4 bases, and 9 bases had no gene match. Germline V CDR1 and CDR2: ENHRY, SYGVKD. The CDR3 totals 15 residues. The CDR3 here is CAISALQGKGNEQFF. In nucleotides, the CDR3 is TGTGCCATCAGTGCTCTACAGGGGAAGGGCAATGAGCAGTTCTTC.

This chain links TRBV19 with TRBJ2-7, with D possibly TRBD2 on 7 matching bases. The V and J ends lost 3 bases and 2 bases respectively, with 11 bases between them. Germline-derived CDR1 and CDR2 are LNHDA and SQIVND (reference sequence). The CDR3 loop spans 14 amino acids. DNA for the CDR3: TGTGCCAGTAGTATTAACGGGGGGCCCTACGAGCAGTACTTC. This translates into CASSINGGPYEQYF.

The chain has TRBV25-1 and TRBJ1-6, with 7 bases lining up with TRBD1. This CDR3 contains 14 residues. Germline V gene data show CDR1 as MGHDK and CDR2 as SYGVNS. V shed 4 bases, J shed 7 bases, and the junction held 4 bases outside the gene matches. The CDR3 reads CASSADRTNSPLHF. The CDR3 nucleotides read TGTGCCAGCAGTGCGGACAGGACAAATTCACCCCTCCACTTT.

This sequence joins TRBV28 and TRBJ2-7, with 7 bases lining up with TRBD1. The CDR3 is 13 residues long. The V gene end was trimmed by 4 bases and the J gene end by 4 bases; junction bases not matched to a gene: 4. From germline, CDR1 is MDHEN and CDR2 SYDVKM. CDR3 sequence reads: CASSWGRGYEQYF. The CDR3 DNA reads TGTGCCAGCAGTTGGGGCAGGGGGTACGAGCAGTACTTC.

This chain uses TRBV15 with TRBJ2-5; the D is unclear. The V and J ends lost 0 bases and 5 bases respectively, with 7 bases between them. Looked up from germline, CDR1 is LNHNV and CDR2 is YYDKDF (reference sequence). This CDR3 has 13 amino acids. As DNA, the CDR3 is TGTGCCACCAGCAGAGATCTGAGGGAGACCCAGTACTTC. It is translated as CATSRDLRETQYF.

The chain couples TRBV2 to TRBJ1-1; D not resolved. The CDR3 runs 13 residues. V was shortened by 7 bases and J by 1 base, with 10 bases between the two germline ends. Germline V gene sequence: CDR1 SNHLY, CDR2 FYNNEI. The CDR3 region is CASTFAGNTEAFF. CDR3 bases: TGTGCCAGCACATTTGCAGGGAACACTGAAGCTTTCTTT.

The chain employs TRBV27 and TRBJ1-1; 9 bases match TRBD1. The CDR3 runs 14 residues. Germline loops: CDR1 MNHEY, CDR2 SMNVEV (reference sequence). V trimming: 5 bases; J trimming: 3 bases; junction bases outside the gene matches: 4. The CDR3 is CASSLWTGDTEAFF. The CDR3 DNA follows: TGTGCCAGCAGTCTATGGACAGGGGACACTGAAGCTTTCTTT.